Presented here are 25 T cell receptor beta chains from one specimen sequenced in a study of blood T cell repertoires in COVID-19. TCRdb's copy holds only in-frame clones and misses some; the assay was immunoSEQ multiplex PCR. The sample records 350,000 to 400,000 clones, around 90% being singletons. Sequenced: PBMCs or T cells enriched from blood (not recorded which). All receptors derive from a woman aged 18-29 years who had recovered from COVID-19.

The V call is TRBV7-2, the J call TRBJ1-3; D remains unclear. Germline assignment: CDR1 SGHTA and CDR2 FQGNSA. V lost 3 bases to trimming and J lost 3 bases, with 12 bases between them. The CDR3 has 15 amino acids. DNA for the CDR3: TGTGCCAGCAGCTTGACCCACTACGATGGAAACACCATATATTTT. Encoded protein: CASSLTHYDGNTIYF. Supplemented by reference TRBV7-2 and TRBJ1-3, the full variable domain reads GAGVSQSPSNKVTEKGKDVELRCDPISGHTALYWYRQSLGQGLEFLIYFQGNSAPDKSGLPSDRFSAERTGGSVSTLTIQRTQQEDSAVYLCASSLTHYDGNTIYFGEGSWLTVV.

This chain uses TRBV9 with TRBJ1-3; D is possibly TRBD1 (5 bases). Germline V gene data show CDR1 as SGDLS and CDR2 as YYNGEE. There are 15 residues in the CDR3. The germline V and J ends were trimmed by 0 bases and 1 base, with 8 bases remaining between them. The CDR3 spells CASSVEGSSGNTIYF. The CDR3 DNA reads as TGTGCCAGCAGCGTAGAGGGGTCTTCTGGAAACACCATATATTTT.

As DNA, the CDR3 is TGCGCCAGCAGCTCCCCCCCCCTATACAATGAGCAGTTCTTC. Residues: CASSSPPLYNEQFF. V and J are TRBV5-1 and TRBJ2-1; D gene unclear. Germline assignment: CDR1 SGHRS and CDR2 YFSETQ. This CDR3 is built from 14 residues. V was clipped by 3 bases and J by 4 bases, with 11 bases between them.

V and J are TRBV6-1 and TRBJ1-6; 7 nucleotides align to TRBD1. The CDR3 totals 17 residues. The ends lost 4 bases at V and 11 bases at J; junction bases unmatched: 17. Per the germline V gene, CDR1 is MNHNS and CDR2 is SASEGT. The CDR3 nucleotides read TGTGCCAGCAGTGGAAGCAAAACAGGGGCCTTGAAGGCACCCCTCCACTTT. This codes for CASSGSKTGALKAPLHF.

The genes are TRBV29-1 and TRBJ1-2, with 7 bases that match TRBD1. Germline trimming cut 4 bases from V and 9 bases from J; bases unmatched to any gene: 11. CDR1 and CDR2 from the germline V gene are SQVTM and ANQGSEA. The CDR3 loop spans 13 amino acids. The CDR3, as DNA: TGCAGCGTTGCCGACAGGGTTGGTTCGAGCTACACCTTC. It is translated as CSVADRVGSSYTF.

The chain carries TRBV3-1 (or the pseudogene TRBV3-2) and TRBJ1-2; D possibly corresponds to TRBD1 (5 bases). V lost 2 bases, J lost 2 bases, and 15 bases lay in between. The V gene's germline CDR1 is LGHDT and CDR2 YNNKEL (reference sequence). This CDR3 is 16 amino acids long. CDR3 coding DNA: TGTGCCAGCAGCCAACAAGAGTGGGCAGGGAACTATGGCTACACCTTC. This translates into CASSQQEWAGNYGYTF.

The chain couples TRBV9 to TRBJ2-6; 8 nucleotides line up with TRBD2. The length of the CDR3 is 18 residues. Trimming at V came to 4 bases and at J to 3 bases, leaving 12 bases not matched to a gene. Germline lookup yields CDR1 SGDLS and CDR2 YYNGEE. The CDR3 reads CASSHSRHGGDGANVLTF. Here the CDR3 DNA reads TGTGCCAGCAGCCACAGCCGCCACGGGGGGGATGGGGCCAACGTCCTGACTTTC.

CDR3 sequence: CASSTTISTGELFF. CDR3 sequence (DNA): TGTGCCAGCAGCACCACTATTAGCACCGGGGAGCTGTTTTTT. V and J are TRBV9 and TRBJ2-2; D is unclear. The germline gives CDR1 SGDLS, CDR2 YYNGEE. Trimming left V 4 bases short and J 4 bases short, with 11 bases between. This CDR3 is 14 amino acids long.

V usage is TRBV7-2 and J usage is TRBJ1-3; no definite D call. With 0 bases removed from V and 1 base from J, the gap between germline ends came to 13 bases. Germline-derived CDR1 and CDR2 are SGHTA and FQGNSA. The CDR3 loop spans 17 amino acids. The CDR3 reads CASSLAAPISSGNTIYF. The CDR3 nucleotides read TGTGCCAGCAGCTTAGCAGCCCCGATAAGTTCTGGAAACACCATATATTTT.

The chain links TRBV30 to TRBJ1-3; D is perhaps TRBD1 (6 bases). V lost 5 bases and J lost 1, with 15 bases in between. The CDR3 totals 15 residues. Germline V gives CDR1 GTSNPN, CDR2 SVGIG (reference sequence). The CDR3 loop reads CAWGPDRISGNTIYF. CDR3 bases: TGTGCCTGGGGCCCTGACAGGATTTCTGGAAACACCATATATTTT.

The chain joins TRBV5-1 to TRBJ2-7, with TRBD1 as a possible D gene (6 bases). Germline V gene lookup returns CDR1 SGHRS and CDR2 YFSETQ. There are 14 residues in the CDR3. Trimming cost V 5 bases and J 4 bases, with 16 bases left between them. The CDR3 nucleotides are TGCGCCAGCAGTCCAGGGGCGTCTAGGTACGAGCAGTACTTC. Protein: CASSPGASRYEQYF.

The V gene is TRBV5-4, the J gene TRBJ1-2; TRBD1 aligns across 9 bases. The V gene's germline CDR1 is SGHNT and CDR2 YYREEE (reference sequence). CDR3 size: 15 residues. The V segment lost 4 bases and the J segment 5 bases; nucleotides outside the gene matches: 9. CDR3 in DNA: TGTGCCAGCAGCCAAGGGACAGGGCTTTTTTATGGCTACACCTTC. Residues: CASSQGTGLFYGYTF.

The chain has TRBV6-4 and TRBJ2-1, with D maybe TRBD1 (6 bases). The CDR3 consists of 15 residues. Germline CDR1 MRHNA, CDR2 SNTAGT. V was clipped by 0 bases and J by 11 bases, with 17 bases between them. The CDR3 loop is CASSDSGDTTMKQFF. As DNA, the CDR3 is TGTGCCAGCAGTGACTCTGGGGACACTACAATGAAGCAGTTCTTC.

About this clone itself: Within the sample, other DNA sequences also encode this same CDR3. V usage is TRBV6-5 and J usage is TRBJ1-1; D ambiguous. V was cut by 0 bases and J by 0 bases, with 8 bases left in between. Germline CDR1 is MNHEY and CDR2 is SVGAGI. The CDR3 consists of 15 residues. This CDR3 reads CASSYSGSMNTEAFF. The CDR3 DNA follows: TGTGCCAGCAGTTACTCGGGGAGCATGAACACTGAAGCTTTCTTT.

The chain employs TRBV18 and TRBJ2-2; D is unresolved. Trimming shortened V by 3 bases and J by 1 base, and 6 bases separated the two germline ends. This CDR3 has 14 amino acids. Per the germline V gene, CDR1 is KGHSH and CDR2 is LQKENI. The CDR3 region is CASSPRWNTGELFF. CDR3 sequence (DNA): TGTGCCAGCTCACCGCGGTGGAACACCGGGGAGCTGTTTTTT.

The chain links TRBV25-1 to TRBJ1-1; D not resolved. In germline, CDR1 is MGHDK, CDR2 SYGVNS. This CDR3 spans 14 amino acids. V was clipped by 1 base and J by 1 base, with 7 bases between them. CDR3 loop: CASSESNWNTEAFF. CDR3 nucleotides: TGTGCCAGCAGTGAATCTAACTGGAACACTGAAGCTTTCTTT.

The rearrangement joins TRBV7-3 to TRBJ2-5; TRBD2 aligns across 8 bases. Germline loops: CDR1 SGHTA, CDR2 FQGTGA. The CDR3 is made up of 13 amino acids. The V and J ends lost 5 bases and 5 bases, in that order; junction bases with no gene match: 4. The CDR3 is CASSNGGAETQYF. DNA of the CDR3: TGTGCCAGCAGCAACGGGGGGGCGGAGACCCAGTACTTC.

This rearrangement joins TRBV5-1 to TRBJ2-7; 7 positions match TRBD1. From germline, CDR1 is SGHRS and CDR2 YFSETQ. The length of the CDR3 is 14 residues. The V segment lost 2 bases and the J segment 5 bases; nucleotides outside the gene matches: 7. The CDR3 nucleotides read TGCGCCAGCAGCTTTGGCCAGGGGGAACACGAGCAGTACTTC. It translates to CASSFGQGEHEQYF.

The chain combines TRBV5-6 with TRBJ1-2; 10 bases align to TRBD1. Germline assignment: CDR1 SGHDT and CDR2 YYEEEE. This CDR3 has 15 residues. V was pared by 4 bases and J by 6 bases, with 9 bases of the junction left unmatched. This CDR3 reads CASSGDRGLRDGYTF. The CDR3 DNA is TGTGCCAGCAGCGGCGACAGGGGGCTACGTGATGGCTACACCTTC. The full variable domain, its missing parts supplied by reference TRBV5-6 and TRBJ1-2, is DAGVTQSPTHLIKTRGQQVTLRCSPKSGHDTVSWYQQALGQGPQFIFQYYEEEERQRGNFPDRFSGHQFPNYSSELNVNALLLGDSALYLCASSGDRGLRDGYTFGSGTRLTVV.

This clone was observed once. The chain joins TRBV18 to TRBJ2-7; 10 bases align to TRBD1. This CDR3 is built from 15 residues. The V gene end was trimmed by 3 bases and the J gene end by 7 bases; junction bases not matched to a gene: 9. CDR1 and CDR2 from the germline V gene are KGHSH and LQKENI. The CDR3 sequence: CASSPGTGALGEQYF. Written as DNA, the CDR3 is TGTGCCAGCTCACCCGGGACAGGGGCCCTGGGGGAGCAGTACTTC.

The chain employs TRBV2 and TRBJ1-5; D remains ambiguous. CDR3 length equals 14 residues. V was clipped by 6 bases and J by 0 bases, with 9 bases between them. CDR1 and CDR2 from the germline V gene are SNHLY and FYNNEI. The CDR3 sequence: CASRPGNSNQPQHF. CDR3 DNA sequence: TGTGCCAGCAGACCAGGCAATAGCAATCAGCCCCAGCATTTT.

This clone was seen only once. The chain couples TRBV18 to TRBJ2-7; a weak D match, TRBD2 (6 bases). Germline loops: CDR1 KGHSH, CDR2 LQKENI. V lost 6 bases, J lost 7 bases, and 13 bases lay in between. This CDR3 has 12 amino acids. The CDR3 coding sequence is TGTGCCAGCTCGGGGGAGGTTGTAGAGCAGTACTTC. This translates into CASSGEVVEQYF.

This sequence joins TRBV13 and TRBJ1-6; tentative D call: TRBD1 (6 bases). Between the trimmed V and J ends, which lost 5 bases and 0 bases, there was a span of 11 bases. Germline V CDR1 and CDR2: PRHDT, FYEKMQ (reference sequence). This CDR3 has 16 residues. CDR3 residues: CASSQQGSSYNSPLHF. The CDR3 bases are TGTGCCAGCAGCCAGCAGGGGAGCTCCTATAATTCACCCCTCCACTTT.

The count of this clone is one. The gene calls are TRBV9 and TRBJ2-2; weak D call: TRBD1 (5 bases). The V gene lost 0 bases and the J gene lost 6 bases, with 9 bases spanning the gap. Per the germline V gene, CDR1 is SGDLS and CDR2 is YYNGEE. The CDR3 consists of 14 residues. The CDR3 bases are TGTGCCAGCAGCGTAGTTGGGGCCCCCGGGGAGCTGTTTTTT. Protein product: CASSVVGAPGELFF.

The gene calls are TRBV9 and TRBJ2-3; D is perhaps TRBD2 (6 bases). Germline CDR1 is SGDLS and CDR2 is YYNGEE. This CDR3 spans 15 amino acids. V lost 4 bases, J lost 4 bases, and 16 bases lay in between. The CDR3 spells CASSSTRYVADTQYF. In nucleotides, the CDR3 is TGTGCCAGCAGCTCGACTAGGTATGTCGCAGATACGCAGTATTTT.